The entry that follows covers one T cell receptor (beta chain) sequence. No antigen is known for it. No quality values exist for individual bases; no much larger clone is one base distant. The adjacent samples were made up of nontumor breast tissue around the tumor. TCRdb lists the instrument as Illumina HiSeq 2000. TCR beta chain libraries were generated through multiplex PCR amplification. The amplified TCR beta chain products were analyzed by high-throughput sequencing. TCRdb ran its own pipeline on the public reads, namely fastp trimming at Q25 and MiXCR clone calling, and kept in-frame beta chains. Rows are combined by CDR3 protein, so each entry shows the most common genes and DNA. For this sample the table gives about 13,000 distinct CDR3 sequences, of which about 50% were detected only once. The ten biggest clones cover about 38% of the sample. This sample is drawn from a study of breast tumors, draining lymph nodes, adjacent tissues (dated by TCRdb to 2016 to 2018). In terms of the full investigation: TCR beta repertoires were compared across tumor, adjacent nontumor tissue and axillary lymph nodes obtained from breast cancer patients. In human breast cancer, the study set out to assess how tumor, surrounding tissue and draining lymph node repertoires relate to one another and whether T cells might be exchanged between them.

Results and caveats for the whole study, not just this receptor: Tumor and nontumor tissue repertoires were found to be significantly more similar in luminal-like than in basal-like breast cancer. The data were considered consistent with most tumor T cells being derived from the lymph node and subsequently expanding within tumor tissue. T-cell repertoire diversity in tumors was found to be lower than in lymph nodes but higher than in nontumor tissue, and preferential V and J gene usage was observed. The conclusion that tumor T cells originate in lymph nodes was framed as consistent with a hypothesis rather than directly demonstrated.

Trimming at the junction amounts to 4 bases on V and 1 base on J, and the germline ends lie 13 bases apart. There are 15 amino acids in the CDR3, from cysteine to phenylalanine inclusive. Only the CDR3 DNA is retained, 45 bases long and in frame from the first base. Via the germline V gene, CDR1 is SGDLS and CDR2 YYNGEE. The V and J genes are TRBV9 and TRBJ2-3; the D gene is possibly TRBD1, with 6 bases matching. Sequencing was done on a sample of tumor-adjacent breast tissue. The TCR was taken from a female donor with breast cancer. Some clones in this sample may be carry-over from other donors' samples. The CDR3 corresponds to CASSPVAGGTDTQYF. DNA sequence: TGTGCCAGCAGCCCTGTAGCAGGGGGCACAGATACGCAGTATTTT.